A selection of T cell receptor beta chains follows, all from one sample in a study of regulatory T cells in long-lasting Graves disease. TCRdb re-called the multiplex PCR reads through MiXCR, storing one row per CDR3 protein. Among 450,000 or so distinct CDR3 sequences listed, approximately 23% were seen once. Sequencing used peripheral blood mononuclear cells (PBMCs), obtained when the disease was refractory, from a patient treated with antithyroid drugs. Receptors originate from a female donor with Graves disease. The CDR3 runs from the conserved cysteine through the conserved F or W. The D gene is left open where the match is weak. Size is stated for part of the rows, as once, few or many counts, or as a class when the clone is expanded.

>TRBV7-2|few|-|TRBJ2-5
CASSLEMSGLTQETQYF
TGTGCCAGCAGCTTAGAGATGAGCGGATTAACCCAAGAGACCCAGTACTTC
>TRBV11-3|few|-|TRBJ2-1
CASSLGRVGYNEQFF
TGTGCCAGCAGTTTAGGGCGGGTCGGATACAATGAGCAGTTCTTC
>TRBV28|many|TRBD1|TRBJ1-5
CASRVKGGSRQPQHF
TGTGCCAGCAGGGTGAAAGGGGGCAGTAGGCAGCCCCAGCATTTT
>TRBV5-1|few|-|TRBJ1-4
CASSLIRGGMDPTNEKLFF
TGCGCCAGCAGCTTGATCCGGGGCGGAATGGATCCAACTAATGAAAAACTGTTTTTT
>TRBV20-1|few|TRBD1|TRBJ1-2
CSARGDREYGYTF
TGCAGTGCTAGGGGGGACAGGGAATATGGCTACACCTTC
>TRBV27|many|TRBD1|TRBJ2-7
CASSQTGYEQYF
TGTGCCAGCAGCCAGACAGGGTACGAGCAGTACTTC
>TRBV9|few|-|TRBJ2-5
CASSGGAAGLRETQYF
TGTGCCAGCAGCGGGGGCGCAGCGGGCCTCAGAGAGACCCAGTACTTC
>TRBV4-1|few|-|TRBJ2-5
CASSQDSGTQYF
TGCGCCAGCAGCCAAGATAGCGGGACCCAGTACTTC
>TRBV6-5|few|-|TRBJ1-1
CASSYSTTPGRENTEAFF
TGTGCCAGCAGTTACTCGACTACACCAGGGAGGGAGAACACTGAAGCTTTCTTT
>TRBV9|-|TRBD2|TRBJ2-3
CASSVSGGTTDTQYF
TGTGCCAGCAGCGTTAGCGGGGGGACCACAGATACGCAGTATTTT
>TRBV20-1|few|-|TRBJ2-7
CSARLSGNSYEQYF
TGCAGTGCTAGACTGAGCGGCAATTCCTACGAGCAGTACTTC
>TRBV15|-|TRBD2|TRBJ2-2
CATSRELAGGSGELFF
TGTGCCACCAGCAGAGAACTAGCGGGAGGGTCCGGGGAGCTGTTTTTT
>TRBV6-5|-|-|TRBJ1-4
CASSYRGTNEKLFF
TGTGCCAGCAGTTACCGGGGGACTAATGAAAAACTGTTTTTT
>TRBV19|few|-|TRBJ2-3
CASSFVVETSTDTQYF
TGTGCCAGTAGTTTCGTGGTGGAGACTAGCACAGATACGCAGTATTTT
>TRBV11-2|many|-|TRBJ1-5
CASSRLGQPQHF
TGTGCCAGCAGCCGTTTGGGTCAGCCCCAGCATTTT
>TRBV9|-|TRBD1|TRBJ2-7
CASSVASGTGVGQYF
TGTGCCAGCAGCGTAGCTTCTGGGACAGGGGTCGGGCAGTACTTC
>TRBV12-3/TRBV12-4|-|-|TRBJ2-4
CASGKTGIRPAKNIQYF
TGTGCCAGCGGCAAAACAGGGATTCGGCCCGCCAAAAACATTCAGTACTTC
>TRBV6-2/TRBV6-3|many|-|TRBJ2-2
CASSYSATGELFF
TGTGCCAGCAGTTACTCAGCCACCGGGGAGCTGTTTTTT
>TRBV5-1|-|TRBD1|TRBJ1-1
CASSFLWDRGRTEAFF
TGCGCCAGCAGCTTTCTCTGGGACAGGGGTAGAACTGAAGCTTTCTTT
>TRBV30|-|-|TRBJ1-2
CAWWGGWGYTF
TGTGCCTGGTGGGGGGGTTGGGGCTACACCTTC
>TRBV28|many|-|TRBJ1-2
CACGERANYGYTF
TGTGCGTGTGGAGAGCGAGCTAACTATGGCTACACCTTC
>TRBV9|few|-|TRBJ1-6
CASSVESGGGSPLHF
TGTGCCAGCAGCGTAGAGTCTGGGGGGGGATCACCCCTCCACTTT
>TRBV20-1|-|-|TRBJ2-5
CSALEGSNQETQYF
TGCAGTGCGCTAGAGGGATCAAACCAAGAGACCCAGTACTTC
>TRBV7-9|many|TRBD1|TRBJ2-7
CASSLGTGDGEQYF
TGTGCCAGCAGCTTAGGGACAGGGGATGGCGAGCAGTACTTC
>TRBV5-4|many|-|TRBJ2-5
CASSGDLGGETQYF
TGTGCCAGCAGCGGAGACCTGGGCGGGGAGACCCAGTACTTC
>TRBV15|many|TRBD2|TRBJ2-7
CATKRGRGDEQYF
TGTGCCACCAAGCGCGGGAGAGGGGACGAGCAGTACTTC
>TRBV19|-|-|TRBJ2-2
CASDMTNTGELFF
TGTGCCAGTGACATGACGAACACCGGGGAGCTGTTTTTT
>TRBV27|-|-|TRBJ2-1
CASSLSISWLYNEQFF
TGTGCCAGCAGTTTATCGATAAGTTGGCTTTACAATGAGCAGTTCTTC
>TRBV19|-|-|TRBJ1-5
CASTRTVNQPQHF
TGTGCCAGTACCCGGACCGTTAATCAGCCCCAGCATTTT
>TRBV13|-|TRBD2|TRBJ2-7
CASSSGLAGAEQYF
TGTGCCAGCAGCAGCGGACTAGCGGGGGCCGAGCAGTACTTC
>TRBV19|-|TRBD1|TRBJ1-4
CASSIGGTGSEKLFF
TGTGCCAGTAGTATAGGCGGGACAGGGTCTGAAAAACTGTTTTTT
>TRBV10-3|many|TRBD1|TRBJ1-1
CAITLGQGGTEAFF
TGTGCCATCACCCTGGGACAGGGAGGCACTGAAGCTTTCTTT
>TRBV18|few|TRBD1|TRBJ2-5
CASSRDRAKLETQYF
TGTGCCAGCTCACGCGACAGGGCGAAGTTAGAGACCCAGTACTTC
>TRBV19|-|-|TRBJ2-3
CASSTGRTDTQYF
TGTGCCAGTAGTACCGGACGCACAGATACGCAGTATTTT
>TRBV28|-|-|TRBJ2-1
CASSYTSGVSSYNEQFF
TGTGCCAGCAGCTACACAAGCGGTGTCAGCTCCTACAATGAGCAGTTCTTC
>TRBV27|many|TRBD1|TRBJ2-3
CASSFRQGRTDTQYF
TGTGCCAGCAGTTTTCGACAGGGCCGCACAGATACGCAGTATTTT
>TRBV7-2|many|TRBD1|TRBJ2-7
CASSLVDRMGQEDYEQYF
TGTGCCAGCAGCTTAGTAGACCGTATGGGACAGGAGGACTACGAGCAGTACTTC